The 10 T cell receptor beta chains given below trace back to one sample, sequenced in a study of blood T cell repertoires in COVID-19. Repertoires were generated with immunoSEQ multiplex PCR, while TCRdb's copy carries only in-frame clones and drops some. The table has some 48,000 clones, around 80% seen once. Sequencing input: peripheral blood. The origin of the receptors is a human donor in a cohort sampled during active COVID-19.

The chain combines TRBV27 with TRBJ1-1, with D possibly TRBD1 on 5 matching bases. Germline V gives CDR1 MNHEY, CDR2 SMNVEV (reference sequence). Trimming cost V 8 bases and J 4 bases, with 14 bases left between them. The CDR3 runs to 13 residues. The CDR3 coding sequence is TGTGCCAGCTTCCCAGGGTTGGGCACTGAAGCTTTCTTT. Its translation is CASFPGLGTEAFF.

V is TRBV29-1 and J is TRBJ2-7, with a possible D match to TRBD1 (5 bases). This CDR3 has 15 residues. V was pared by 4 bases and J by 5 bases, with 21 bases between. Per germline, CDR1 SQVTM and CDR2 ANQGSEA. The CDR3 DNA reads TGCAGCGTTGTTCAATCGGGTCAGGGTCCCAACGAGCAGTACTTC. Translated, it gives CSVVQSGQGPNEQYF.

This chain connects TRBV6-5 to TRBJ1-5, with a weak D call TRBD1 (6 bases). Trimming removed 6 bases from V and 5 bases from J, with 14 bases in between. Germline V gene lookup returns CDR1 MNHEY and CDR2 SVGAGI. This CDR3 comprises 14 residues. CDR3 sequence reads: CASRPRGFDQPQHF. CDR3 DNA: TGTGCCAGCAGGCCCAGGGGTTTCGATCAGCCCCAGCATTTT.

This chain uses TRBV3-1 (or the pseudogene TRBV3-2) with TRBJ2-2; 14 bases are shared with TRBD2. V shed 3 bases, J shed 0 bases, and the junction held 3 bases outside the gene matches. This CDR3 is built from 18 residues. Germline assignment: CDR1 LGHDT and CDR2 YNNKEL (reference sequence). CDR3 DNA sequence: TGTGCCAGCAGCCAGGGACTAGCGGGGGCCACGAACACCGGGGAGCTGTTTTTT. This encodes CASSQGLAGATNTGELFF.

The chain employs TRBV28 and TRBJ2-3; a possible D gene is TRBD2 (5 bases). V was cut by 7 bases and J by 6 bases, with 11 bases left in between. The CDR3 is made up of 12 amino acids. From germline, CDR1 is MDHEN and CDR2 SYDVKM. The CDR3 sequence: CASTRGWDTQYF. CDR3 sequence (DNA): TGTGCCAGCACCCGAGGGTGGGATACGCAGTATTTT.

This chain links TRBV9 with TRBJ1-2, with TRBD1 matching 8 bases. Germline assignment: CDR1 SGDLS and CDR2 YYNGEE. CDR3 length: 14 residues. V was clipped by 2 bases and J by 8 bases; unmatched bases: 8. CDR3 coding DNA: TGTGCCAGCAGCGTCGTCGACAGGGGCAGGGGCTACACCTTC. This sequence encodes CASSVVDRGRGYTF.

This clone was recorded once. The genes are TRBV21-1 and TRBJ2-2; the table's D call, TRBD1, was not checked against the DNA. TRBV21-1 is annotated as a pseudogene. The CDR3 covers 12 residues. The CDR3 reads CASRTGEGELFF. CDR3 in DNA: TGTGCCAGCAGGACAGGGGAAGGGGAGCTGTTTTTT.

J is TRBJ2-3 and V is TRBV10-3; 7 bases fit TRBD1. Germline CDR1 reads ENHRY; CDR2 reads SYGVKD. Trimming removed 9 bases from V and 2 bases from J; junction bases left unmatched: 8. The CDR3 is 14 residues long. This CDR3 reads CAMRRTGSTDTQYF. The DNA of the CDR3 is TGTGCCATGAGAAGGACAGGATCCACAGATACGCAGTATTTT.

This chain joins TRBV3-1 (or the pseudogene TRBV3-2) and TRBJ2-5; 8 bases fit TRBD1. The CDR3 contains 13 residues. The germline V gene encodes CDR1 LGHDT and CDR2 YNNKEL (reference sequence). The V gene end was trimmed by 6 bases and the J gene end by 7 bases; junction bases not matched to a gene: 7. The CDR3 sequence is CASRGQALGTQYF. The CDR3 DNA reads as TGTGCCAGCAGGGGACAGGCTCTTGGGACCCAGTACTTC.

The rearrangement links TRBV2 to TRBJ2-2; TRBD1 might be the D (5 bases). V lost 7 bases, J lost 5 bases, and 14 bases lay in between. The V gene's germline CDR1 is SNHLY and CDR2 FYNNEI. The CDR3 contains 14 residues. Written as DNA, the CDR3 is TGTGCCAGCAAGGAAGGGGCCGGTACCGGGGAGCTGTTTTTT. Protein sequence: CASKEGAGTGELFF.